This T cell receptor beta chain was identified in a study of blood T cells in healthy people across ages. Study-wide results and caveats: Unsorted PBMC material precluded a definitive naive versus antigen-experienced comparison. Naive T cell percentage by flow cytometry tracked strongly with beta diversity.

A second PCR, run for about 6 to 11 cycles, used a sample-barcoded 5' primer plus a J-beta primer mix. Every sample produced at least 2.5 million CDR3-containing paired-end reads. TCRdb reprocessed the 5' RACE reads with MiXCR, giving one entry per CDR3 protein. The sample includes hundreds of thousands of distinct CDR3 sequences, roughly half of them seen just once. Details on this clonotype: Its antigen is as yet unknown.

The sequence derives from a woman at least 80 years old in good health. The sample consisted of blood.

The CDR3, as DNA: TGTGCCAGCAGCTCGGGACTAGCGTGGGGCGATGAGCAGTTCTTC. This translates into CASSSGLAWGDEQFF. The chain recombines TRBV7-2 with TRBJ2-1, with 10 bases that match TRBD2. Germline V CDR1 and CDR2: SGHTA, FQGNSA. The CDR3 is made up of 15 amino acids. V dropped 4 bases and J dropped 8; count of bases not matched to a gene: 8.